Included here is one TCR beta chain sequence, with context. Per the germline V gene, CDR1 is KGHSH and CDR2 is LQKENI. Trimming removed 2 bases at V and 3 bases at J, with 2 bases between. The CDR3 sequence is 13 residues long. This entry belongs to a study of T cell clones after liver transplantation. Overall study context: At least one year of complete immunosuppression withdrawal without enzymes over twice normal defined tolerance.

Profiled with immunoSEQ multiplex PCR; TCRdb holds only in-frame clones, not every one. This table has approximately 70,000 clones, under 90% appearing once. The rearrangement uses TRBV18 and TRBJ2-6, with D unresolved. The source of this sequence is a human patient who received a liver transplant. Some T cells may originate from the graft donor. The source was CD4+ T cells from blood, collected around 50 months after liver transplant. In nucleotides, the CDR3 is TGTGCCAGCTCACCAGGTGGGGCCAACGTCCTGACTTTC. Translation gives CASSPGGANVLTF.